This T cell receptor (beta chain) was sequenced during a study of Ad26.COV2.S vaccination and SARS-CoV-2 variants. Profiled with immunoSEQ multiplex PCR; TCRdb holds only in-frame clones, not every one. The table has about 390,000 clones, approximately 86% seen once. As for treatment: roughly 20 received Ad26.COV2.S at low or high dose, single or two shots; several received placebo; per-sample allocation not given. Samples analyzed were those drawn on day 63 after the first vaccine or placebo injection. An Ad26 vector expressing Wuhan-strain SARS-CoV-2 spike constituted the vaccine. The CDR3 has 12 amino acids. V was trimmed by 1 base and J by 11 bases, leaving 11 bases between them. CDR1 is MGHRA, CDR2 YSYEKL, per germline.

The material sequenced was peripheral blood, taken in a trial of Ad26.COV2.S vaccine versus placebo. The receptor's source is a person between 18 and 60 years old who received the Ad26.COV2.S COVID-19 vaccine or a placebo. The J gene is TRBJ1-1, the V gene TRBV4-1, with TRBD1 as a possible D gene (5 bases). This CDR3 reads CASSQVGGRAFF. The CDR3 DNA sequence: TGCGCCAGCAGCCAAGTCGGGGGGAGGGCTTTCTTT.